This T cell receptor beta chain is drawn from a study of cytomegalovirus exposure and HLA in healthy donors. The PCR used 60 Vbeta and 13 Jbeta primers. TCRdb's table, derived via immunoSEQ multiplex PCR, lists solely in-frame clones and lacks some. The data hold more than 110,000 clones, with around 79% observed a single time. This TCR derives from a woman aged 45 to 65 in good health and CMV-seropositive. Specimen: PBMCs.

CDR3 amino acids: CASSFGQGGELFF. Here the CDR3 DNA reads TGCGCCAGCAGCTTTGGACAGGGCGGGGAGCTGTTTTTT. The chain links TRBV5-1 to TRBJ2-2; 8 positions agree with TRBD1. Unmatched junction bases numbered 1, after V lost 2 bases and J lost 7 bases. Germline V gene data show CDR1 as SGHRS and CDR2 as YFSETQ. The CDR3 totals 13 residues.